The present T cell receptor (beta chain) was sequenced within a study of response to subunit inactivated influenza vaccine. TCRdb reanalysed the RT-PCR reads using MiXCR and keeps one entry per CDR3 protein. This table holds under 800,000 distinct CDR3 sequences, approximately 15% found once. J was trimmed by 9 bases and V by 5 bases; bases with no gene match: 7. This CDR3 region has 13 residues. The germline V gene encodes CDR1 SQVTM and CDR2 ANQGSEA. This clonotype was seen repeatedly, ten times or more. Antigen unknown. Study-wide results and caveats: Authors suggested seasonal influenza vaccinations each recruit few new T cells.

The chain links TRBV29-1 to TRBJ2-1, with TRBD2 matching 10 bases. The receptor's source is a middle-aged man who received an inactivated influenza vaccine. This material consisted of PBMCs from blood, taken less than 15 days before vaccination. The CDR3 region is CSVTGTSVGEQFF. CDR3 DNA: TGCAGCGTTACCGGGACTAGCGTTGGTGAGCAGTTCTTC.